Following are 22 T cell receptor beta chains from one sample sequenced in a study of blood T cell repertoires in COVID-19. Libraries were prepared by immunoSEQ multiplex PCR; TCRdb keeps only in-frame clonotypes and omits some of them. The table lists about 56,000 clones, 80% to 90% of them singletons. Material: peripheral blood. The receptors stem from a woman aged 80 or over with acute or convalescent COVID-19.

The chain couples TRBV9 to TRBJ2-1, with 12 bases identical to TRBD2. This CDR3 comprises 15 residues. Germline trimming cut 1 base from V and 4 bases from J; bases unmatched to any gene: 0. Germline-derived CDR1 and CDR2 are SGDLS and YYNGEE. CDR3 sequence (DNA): TGTGCCAGCAGCGTACTAGCGGGGGGGTACAATGAGCAGTTCTTC. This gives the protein CASSVLAGGYNEQFF.

The CDR3 coding sequence is TGTGCTAGTGGAATGACCGGGACAGGGGCAAATTCACCCCTCCACTTT. Protein product: CASGMTGTGANSPLHF. The chain has TRBV12-5 and TRBJ1-6; TRBD1 matches 10 bases. Germline-derived CDR1 and CDR2 are LGHNT and FRNRAP. Trimming at V came to 6 bases and at J to 7 bases, leaving 9 bases not matched to a gene. The CDR3 contains 16 residues.

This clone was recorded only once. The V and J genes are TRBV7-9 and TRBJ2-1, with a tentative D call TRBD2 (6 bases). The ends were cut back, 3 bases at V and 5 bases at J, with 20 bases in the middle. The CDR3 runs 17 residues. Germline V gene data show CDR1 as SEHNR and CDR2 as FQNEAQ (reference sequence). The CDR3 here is CASSFGGNLRAHNEQFF. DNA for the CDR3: TGTGCCAGCAGCTTTGGGGGGAATTTGAGGGCACACAATGAGCAGTTCTTC. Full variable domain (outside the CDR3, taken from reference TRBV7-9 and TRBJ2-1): DTGVSQNPRHKITKRGQNVTFRCDPISEHNRLYWYRQTLGQGPEFLTYFQNEAQLEKSRLLSDRFSAERPKGSFSTLEIQRTEQGDSAMYLCASSFGGNLRAHNEQFFGPGTRLTVL.

The CDR3: CASSLDSYGYTF. CDR3 sequence (DNA): TGTGCCAGCAGCTTAGATAGTTATGGCTACACCTTC. The genes are TRBV7-9 and TRBJ1-2; no clear D. Deletions cut 1 base from V and 5 bases from J, with 5 bases between. Germline CDR1 and CDR2: SEHNR and FQNEAQ (reference sequence). The CDR3 length is 12 residues.

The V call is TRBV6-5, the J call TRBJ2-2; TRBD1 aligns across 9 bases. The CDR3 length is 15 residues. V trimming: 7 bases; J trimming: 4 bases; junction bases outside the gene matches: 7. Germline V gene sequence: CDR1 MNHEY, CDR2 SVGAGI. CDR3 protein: CASTGTGFSTGELFF. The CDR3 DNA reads TGTGCCAGCACCGGGACAGGGTTTAGCACCGGGGAGCTGTTTTTT.

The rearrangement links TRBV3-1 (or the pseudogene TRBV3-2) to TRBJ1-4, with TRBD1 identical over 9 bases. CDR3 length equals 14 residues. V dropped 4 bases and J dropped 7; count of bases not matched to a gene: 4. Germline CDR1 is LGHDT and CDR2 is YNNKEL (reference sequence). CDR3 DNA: TGTGCCAGCAGCCGGGGACAGGGATTTGAAAAACTGTTTTTT. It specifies CASSRGQGFEKLFF.

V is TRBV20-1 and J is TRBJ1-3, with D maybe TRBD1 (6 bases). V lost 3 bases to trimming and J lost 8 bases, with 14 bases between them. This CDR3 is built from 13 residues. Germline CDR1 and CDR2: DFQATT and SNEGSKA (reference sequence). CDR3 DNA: TGCAGTGCTAGTCAACAGGGAAGGGACACCATATATTTT. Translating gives CSASQQGRDTIYF.

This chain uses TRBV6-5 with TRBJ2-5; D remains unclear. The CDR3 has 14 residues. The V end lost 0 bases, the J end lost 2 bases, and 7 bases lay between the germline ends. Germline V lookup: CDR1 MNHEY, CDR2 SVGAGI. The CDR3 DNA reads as TGTGCCAGCAGTTACTCTTTTTCTCAAGAGACCCAGTACTTC. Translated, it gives CASSYSFSQETQYF.

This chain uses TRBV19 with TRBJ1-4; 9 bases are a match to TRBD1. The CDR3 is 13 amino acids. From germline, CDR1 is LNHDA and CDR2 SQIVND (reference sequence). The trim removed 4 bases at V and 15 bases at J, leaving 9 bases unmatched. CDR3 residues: CASSSGTGRSLFF. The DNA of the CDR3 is TGTGCCAGTAGTAGCGGGACAGGGCGGTCTTTGTTTTTT.

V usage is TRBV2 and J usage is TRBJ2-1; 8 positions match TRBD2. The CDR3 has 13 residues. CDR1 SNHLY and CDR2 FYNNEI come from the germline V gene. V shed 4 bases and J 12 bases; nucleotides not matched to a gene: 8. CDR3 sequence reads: CASSVNERGRQFF. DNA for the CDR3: TGTGCCAGCAGTGTTAACGAGCGGGGGCGGCAGTTCTTC.

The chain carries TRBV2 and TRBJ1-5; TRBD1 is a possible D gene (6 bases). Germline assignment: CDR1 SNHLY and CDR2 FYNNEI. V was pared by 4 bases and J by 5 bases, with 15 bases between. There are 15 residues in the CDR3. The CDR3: CASSGLYRADQPQHF. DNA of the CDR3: TGTGCCAGCAGTGGATTATACAGGGCGGATCAGCCCCAGCATTTT. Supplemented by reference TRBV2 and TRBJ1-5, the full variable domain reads EPEVTQTPSHQVTQMGQEVILRCVPISNHLYFYWYRQILGQKVEFLVSFYNNEISEKSEIFDDQFSVERPDGSNFTLKIRSTKLEDSAMYFCASSGLYRADQPQHFGDGTRLSIL.

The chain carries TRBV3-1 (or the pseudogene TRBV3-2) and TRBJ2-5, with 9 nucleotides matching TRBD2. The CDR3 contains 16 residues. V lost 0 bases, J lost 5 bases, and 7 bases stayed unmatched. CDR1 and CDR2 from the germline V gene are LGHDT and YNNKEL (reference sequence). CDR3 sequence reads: CASSQDTSGGWETQYF. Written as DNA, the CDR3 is TGTGCCAGCAGCCAAGATACGAGCGGGGGGTGGGAGACCCAGTACTTC.

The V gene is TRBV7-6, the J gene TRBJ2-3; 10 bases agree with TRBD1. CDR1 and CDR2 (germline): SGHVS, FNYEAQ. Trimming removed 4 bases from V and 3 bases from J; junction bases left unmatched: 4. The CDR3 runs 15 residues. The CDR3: CASSSRTGGTDTQYF. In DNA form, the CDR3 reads TGTGCCAGCAGCTCTAGGACAGGGGGTACAGATACGCAGTATTTT.

The CDR3 sequence: CSVGGGHPGDGYTF. The CDR3 bases are TGCAGCGTTGGTGGGGGACACCCGGGTGATGGCTACACCTTC. V gene TRBV29-1 combines with J gene TRBJ1-2; a weak D match, TRBD1 (6 bases). CDR1 is SQVTM, CDR2 ANQGSEA, per germline. The CDR3 spans 14 residues. Trimming cost V 4 bases and J 6 bases, with 18 bases left between them.

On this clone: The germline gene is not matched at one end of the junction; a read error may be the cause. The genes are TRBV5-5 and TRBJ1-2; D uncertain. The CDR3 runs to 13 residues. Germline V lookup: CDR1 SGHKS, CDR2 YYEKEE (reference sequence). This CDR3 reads CASSPAANYDYTF. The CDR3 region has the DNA TGTGCCAGCAGCCCAGCGGCTAATTATGACTACACCTTC.

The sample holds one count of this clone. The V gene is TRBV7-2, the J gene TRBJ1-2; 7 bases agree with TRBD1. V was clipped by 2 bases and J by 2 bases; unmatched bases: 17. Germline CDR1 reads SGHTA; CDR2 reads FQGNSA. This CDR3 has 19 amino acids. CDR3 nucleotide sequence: TGTGCCAGCAGCTTAATACGGGGTATTCGAGGGGGCCGGAACTATGGCTACACCTTC. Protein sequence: CASSLIRGIRGGRNYGYTF.

The CDR3 loop reads CASRGRVGNEQFF. In nucleotides, the CDR3 is TGTGCTAGTCGAGGCAGGGTGGGTAATGAGCAGTTCTTC. This rearrangement joins TRBV12-5 to TRBJ2-1; possibly TRBD1 for D (5 bases). V lost 8 bases and J lost 7, with 15 bases in between. The CDR3 consists of 13 residues. Germline V gene sequence: CDR1 LGHNT, CDR2 FRNRAP.

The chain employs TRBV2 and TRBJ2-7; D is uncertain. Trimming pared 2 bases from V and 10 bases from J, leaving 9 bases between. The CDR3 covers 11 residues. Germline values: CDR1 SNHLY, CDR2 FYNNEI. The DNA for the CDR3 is TGTGCCAGCAGTGAAAGAGACTTCCAGTACTTC. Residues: CASSERDFQYF.

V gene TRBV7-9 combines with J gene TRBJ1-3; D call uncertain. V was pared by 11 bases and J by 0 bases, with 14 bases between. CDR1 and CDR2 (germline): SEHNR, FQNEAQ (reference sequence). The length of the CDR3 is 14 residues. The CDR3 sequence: CAFPEGSSGNTIYF. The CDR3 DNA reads TGTGCCTTCCCTGAGGGAAGCTCTGGAAACACCATATATTTT.

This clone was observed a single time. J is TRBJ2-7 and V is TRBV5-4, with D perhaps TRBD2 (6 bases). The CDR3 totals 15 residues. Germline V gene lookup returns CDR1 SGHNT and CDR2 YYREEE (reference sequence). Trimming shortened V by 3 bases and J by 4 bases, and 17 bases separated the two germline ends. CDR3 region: CASSYGLGGLYEQYF. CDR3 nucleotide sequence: TGTGCCAGCAGCTACGGGCTAGGAGGGCTTTACGAGCAGTACTTC.

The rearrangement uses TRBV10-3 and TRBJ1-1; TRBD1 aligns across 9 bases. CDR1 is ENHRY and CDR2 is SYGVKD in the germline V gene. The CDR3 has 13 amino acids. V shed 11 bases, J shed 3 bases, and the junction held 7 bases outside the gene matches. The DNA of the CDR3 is TGTGCCCTCTCTCGGGACAGGGACACTGAAGCTTTCTTT. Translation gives CALSRDRDTEAFF.

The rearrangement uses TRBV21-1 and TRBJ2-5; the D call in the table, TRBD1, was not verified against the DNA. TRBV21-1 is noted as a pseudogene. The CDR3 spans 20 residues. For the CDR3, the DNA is TGTGCCAGCAGCAAAGCGGCTTCCATAGCGACAGGGGGTGGCCAAGAGACCCAGTACTTC. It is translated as CASSKAASIATGGGQETQYF.